This TCR beta chain was found in a study of blood T cells in healthy people across ages. V was clipped by 0 bases and J by 3 bases, with 13 bases between them. The CDR3 has 15 residues. Germline loops: CDR1 SGHDT, CDR2 YYEEEE. Primed by a sample-barcoded 5' primer and a J-beta primer mix, a second PCR proceeded for roughly 7 to 11 cycles. TCRdb processed the 5' RACE reads anew with MiXCR; each CDR3 protein has one entry. Of over 1,500,000 distinct CDR3 sequences listed, about 39% are singletons. The sequenced material came from blood. J is TRBJ2-7 and V is TRBV5-6; D is undetermined. This clonotype was obtained from a human donor in good health. The CDR3 DNA sequence: TGTGCCAGCAGCTTGGAAGGGCACACCCTCTACGAGCAGTACTTC. It yields the protein CASSLEGHTLYEQYF.